These 19 T cell receptor beta chains came from one sample sequenced in a study of blood T cell repertoires in COVID-19. Using immunoSEQ multiplex PCR, the repertoire was profiled, and TCRdb retains in-frame clones only, with some absent. This sample carries about 270,000 clones, roughly 90% of them seen once, and the ten largest clones take about 12%. The sequencing sample was made of peripheral blood. The receptors were sampled from a woman in her 70s with COVID-19, enrolled during active disease.

The chain joins TRBV3-1 (or the pseudogene TRBV3-2) to TRBJ1-3, with TRBD1 matching over 8 bases. The CDR3 sequence is 18 residues long. Per germline, CDR1 LGHDT and CDR2 YNNKEL (reference sequence). V was pared by 4 bases and J by 4 bases, with 15 bases of the junction left unmatched. This CDR3 is CASSPLPGQEIPGNTIYF. CDR3 coding DNA: TGTGCCAGCAGCCCCTTACCGGGACAGGAGATCCCGGGAAACACCATATATTTT.

The rearrangement links TRBV5-1 to TRBJ1-4; 7 bases are a match to TRBD1. Per the germline V gene, CDR1 is SGHRS and CDR2 is YFSETQ. Unmatched junction bases numbered 9, after V lost 1 base and J lost 0 bases. The CDR3 has 18 residues. The CDR3 spells CASSLRGTEGATNEKLFF. The CDR3 nucleotides read TGCGCCAGCAGCTTGAGGGGGACAGAAGGCGCAACTAATGAAAAACTGTTTTTT. Full variable domain (outside the CDR3, taken from reference TRBV5-1 and TRBJ1-4): KAGVTQTPRYLIKTRGQQVTLSCSPISGHRSVSWYQQTPGQGLQFLFEYFSETQRNKGNFPGRFSGRQFSNSRSEMNVSTLELGDSALYLCASSLRGTEGATNEKLFFGSGTQLSVL.

The genes are TRBV12-3 or TRBV12-4 and TRBJ2-1, with 9 nucleotides matching TRBD1. CDR3 length equals 13 residues. Germline trimming cut 6 bases from V and 9 bases from J; bases unmatched to any gene: 6. The CDR3: CASRVQGAAEQFF. The CDR3 DNA follows: TGTGCCAGCAGGGTACAGGGGGCGGCTGAGCAGTTCTTC.

This chain joins TRBV4-2 and TRBJ2-2; 12 bases are a match to TRBD2. The ends lost 1 base at V and 4 bases at J; junction bases unmatched: 4. This CDR3 region has 17 residues. The germline gives CDR1 LGHNA, CDR2 YNFKEQ. The CDR3 DNA reads as TGTGCCAGCAGCCAAGCTAGCGGGGGGGCTAGCACCGGGGAGCTGTTTTTT. Protein: CASSQASGGASTGELFF.

The chain is built from TRBV2 and TRBJ1-5; 9 bases match TRBD1. Trimming took 6 bases from V and 7 from J; bases not matched to a gene: 7. Per germline, CDR1 SNHLY and CDR2 FYNNEI. The CDR3 has 14 residues. The CDR3 bases are TGTGCCAGCAGGCCACAGGGGGCGATACAGCCCCAGCATTTT. Amino acid sequence: CASRPQGAIQPQHF. Full variable domain (missing parts from reference TRBV2 and TRBJ1-5): EPEVTQTPSHQVTQMGQEVILRCVPISNHLYFYWYRQILGQKVEFLVSFYNNEISEKSEIFDDQFSVERPDGSNFTLKIRSTKLEDSAMYFCASRPQGAIQPQHFGDGTRLSIL.

This chain uses TRBV10-3 with TRBJ2-1; TRBD2 matches at 8 bases. J was trimmed by 3 bases and V by 0 bases; bases with no gene match: 1. The length of the CDR3 is 15 residues. The germline V gene has CDR1 ENHRY and CDR2 SYGVKD. The CDR3, as DNA: TGTGCCATCAGTGAGTCGGCGGGAGGCTACAATGAGCAGTTCTTC. Residues: CAISESAGGYNEQFF.

This chain joins TRBV7-2 and TRBJ2-3; D unclear. CDR1 is SGHTA, CDR2 FQGNSA, per germline. There are 14 residues in the CDR3. V shed 4 bases and J shed 2 bases, with 10 bases lying between them. This CDR3 reads CASSSLWATDTQYF. The CDR3 DNA reads TGTGCCAGCAGCTCCCTATGGGCCACAGATACGCAGTATTTT.

V and J are TRBV18 and TRBJ1-1, with D unresolved. The CDR3 length is 18 residues. The V end lost 2 bases, the J end lost 1 base, and 20 bases lay between the germline ends. Germline V gene lookup returns CDR1 KGHSH and CDR2 LQKENI. This CDR3 is CASSPGRNRPRRNTEAFF. The CDR3 nucleotides are TGTGCCAGCTCACCAGGGAGAAACAGACCACGTCGGAACACTGAAGCTTTCTTT.

The genes are TRBV19 and TRBJ2-3, with 8 bases aligning to TRBD1. This CDR3 contains 15 residues. The germline CDR1 and CDR2 sequences are LNHDA and SQIVND (reference sequence). The V segment lost 3 bases and the J segment 4 bases; nucleotides outside the gene matches: 6. CDR3 coding DNA: TGTGCCAGTAGTATCCGGACAGGGTCTGCAGATACGCAGTATTTT. Its translation: CASSIRTGSADTQYF.

The rearrangement links TRBV2 to TRBJ1-1; no clear D gene. V lost 2 bases and J 1 base, leaving 8 bases between the germline ends. Germline lookup yields CDR1 SNHLY and CDR2 FYNNEI. The CDR3 extends over 14 amino acids. CDR3: CASSESPRNTEAFF. Here the CDR3 DNA reads TGTGCCAGCAGTGAAAGTCCCAGGAACACTGAAGCTTTCTTT.

The chain uses TRBV9 and TRBJ1-1; D possibly corresponds to TRBD1 (5 bases). V was trimmed by 3 bases and J by 11 bases, leaving 14 bases between them. The germline V gene encodes CDR1 SGDLS and CDR2 YYNGEE. The CDR3 spans 12 residues. The DNA of the CDR3 is TGTGCCAGCAGCGGGGACGGGGGTTGGGCTTTCTTT. It translates to CASSGDGGWAFF. The full variable domain, completed using reference TRBV9 and TRBJ1-1, is DSGVTQTPKHLITATGQRVTLRCSPRSGDLSVYWYQQSLDQGLQFLIQYYNGEERAKGNILERFSAQQFPDLHSELNLSSLELGDSALYFCASSGDGGWAFFGQGTRLTVV.

The chain combines TRBV9 with TRBJ2-7, with D perhaps matching TRBD1 (6 bases). Germline values: CDR1 SGDLS, CDR2 YYNGEE. The length of the CDR3 is 15 residues. The ends were cut back, 4 bases at V and 2 bases at J, with 16 bases in the middle. The CDR3 region has the DNA TGTGCCAGCAGCCAGACCCTTGCAGGGGCCTACGAGCAGTACTTC. This translates into CASSQTLAGAYEQYF.

This rearrangement joins TRBV2 to TRBJ2-1; the match to TRBD2 covers 7 bases. The CDR3 is 15 residues long. V gave up 5 bases and J gave up 8 bases; unmatched junction bases: 12. Germline CDR1 SNHLY, CDR2 FYNNEI. CDR3 in DNA: TGTGCCAGCAGTAGTATCGGACTAGGGGTCGATGAGCAGTTCTTC. Encoded protein: CASSSIGLGVDEQFF. Full variable domain (remainder filled in from reference TRBV2 and TRBJ2-1): EPEVTQTPSHQVTQMGQEVILRCVPISNHLYFYWYRQILGQKVEFLVSFYNNEISEKSEIFDDQFSVERPDGSNFTLKIRSTKLEDSAMYFCASSSIGLGVDEQFFGPGTRLTVL.

The chain couples TRBV3-1 (or the pseudogene TRBV3-2) to TRBJ2-6; no reliable D call. V lost 0 bases to trimming and J lost 0 bases, with 9 bases between them. The CDR3 covers 17 residues. Germline values: CDR1 LGHDT, CDR2 YNNKEL (reference sequence). CDR3 DNA: TGTGCCAGCAGCCAAGAGAAGCAACCCTCTGGGGCCAACGTCCTGACTTTC. Translation: CASSQEKQPSGANVLTF.

The V and J genes are TRBV5-1 and TRBJ1-2, with 7 bases identical to TRBD1. The CDR3 sequence is 13 residues long. V shed 9 bases, J shed 4 bases, and the junction held 9 bases outside the gene matches. Germline CDR1 reads SGHRS; CDR2 reads YFSETQ. The CDR3 is CATTAGGSYGYTF. The CDR3 coding sequence is TGCGCCACCACAGCAGGGGGGAGCTATGGCTACACCTTC.

J is TRBJ2-7 and V is TRBV7-2; 12 positions agree with TRBD2. Germline CDR1 reads SGHTA; CDR2 reads FQGNSA. The CDR3 contains 15 residues. V trimming: 5 bases; J trimming: 2 bases; junction bases outside the gene matches: 4. DNA for the CDR3: TGTGCCAGCAGCACGACTAGCGGGGGCCCCTACGAGCAGTACTTC. Amino acids: CASSTTSGGPYEQYF. Full variable domain (missing parts from reference TRBV7-2 and TRBJ2-7): GAGVSQSPSNKVTEKGKDVELRCDPISGHTALYWYRQSLGQGLEFLIYFQGNSAPDKSGLPSDRFSAERTGGSVSTLTIQRTQQEDSAVYLCASSTTSGGPYEQYFGPGTRLTVT.

The chain couples TRBV7-9 to TRBJ1-2; D is possibly TRBD1 (6 bases). This CDR3 contains 13 residues. Trimming removed 1 base at V and 12 bases at J, with 15 bases between. Germline assignment: CDR1 SEHNR and CDR2 FQNEAQ (reference sequence). The CDR3 sequence is CASSLEGGSGHTF. CDR3 bases: TGTGCCAGCAGCTTAGAAGGGGGAAGCGGCCACACCTTC.

This clone was observed many times. The V and J genes are TRBV21-1 and TRBJ1-2; the tabulated D call, TRBD1, remains unverified against the DNA. TRBV21-1 is flagged as a pseudogene. This CDR3 has 17 amino acids. In DNA, the CDR3 is TGTGCCAGCAGCTCAAGAGGGGACAGGGGAACGCCGTATGGCTACACCTTC. Translating it yields CASSSRGDRGTPYGYTF.

V is TRBV6-2 or TRBV6-3 and J is TRBJ2-7; 8 positions match TRBD2. Germline V gives CDR1 MNHEY, CDR2 SVGEGT. Trimming cost V 5 bases and J 3 bases; bases outside gene matches: 6. The CDR3 contains 14 residues. The CDR3 sequence is CASSNSGGRYEQYF. CDR3 bases: TGTGCCAGCAGTAACAGCGGGGGCCGCTACGAGCAGTACTTC.